The 11 T cell receptor beta chains reported below all come from one sample, sequenced in a study of T cell repertoires in cytomegalovirus infection. MiXCR was run by TCRdb on the reads, yielding one entry per CDR3 protein. The sample shows 380,000 or so distinct CDR3 sequences, just under 35% of them seen only once. These receptors are not linked to any known antigen. This specimen consisted of cultured PBMCs, obtained from culture after CMV antigen stimulation. These receptors were taken from a human donor in good health (CMV status not recorded). Some clones in this sample may be carry-over from other donors' samples.

The rearrangement uses TRBV7-4 and TRBJ2-7; D gene ambiguous. The V gene lost 6 bases and the J gene lost 3 bases, with 12 bases spanning the gap. This CDR3 contains 13 residues. Germline values: CDR1 SGHVT, CDR2 SQSDAQ. The CDR3 region is CASSPPLLYEQYV. CDR3 DNA sequence: TGTGCCAGCAGTCCCCCCCTACTCTACGAGCAGTACGTC.

The chain combines TRBV6-4 with TRBJ2-3, with unresolved D. CDR3 length equals 14 residues. The germline V and J ends were trimmed by 5 bases and 0 bases, with 9 bases remaining between them. CDR1 is MRHNA and CDR2 is SNTAGT in the germline V gene. The CDR3 region is CASSPAGSTDTQYF. In nucleotides, the CDR3 is TGTGCCAGCAGTCCTGCCGGGAGCACAGATACGCAGTATTTT.

V gene TRBV28 combines with J gene TRBJ1-5; D is unresolved. The CDR3 sequence is 14 residues long. Germline-derived CDR1 and CDR2 are MDHEN and SYDVKM. Between the trimmed V and J ends, which lost 6 bases and 9 bases, there was a span of 18 bases. DNA of the CDR3: TGTGCCAGCAGGCTAATGGGGTCGGTGCGGCCCCAGCATTTT. This gives the protein CASRLMGSVRPQHF.

Ten or more counts support this clonotype. The genes are TRBV7-2 and TRBJ2-3; TRBD2 is a possible D gene (6 bases). Per germline, CDR1 SGHTA and CDR2 FQGNSA. V was trimmed by 3 bases and J by 5 bases, leaving 15 bases between them. This CDR3 spans 15 amino acids. The CDR3 DNA sequence: TGTGCCAGCAGCTTTCAGGGTAGCGGAGGAGATACGCAGTATTTT. Translation: CASSFQGSGGDTQYF.

This clonotype has a count of ten or more. The gene calls are TRBV27 and TRBJ1-1; TRBD1 aligns across 8 bases. The CDR3 length is 15 residues. Germline trimming cut 6 bases from V and 0 bases from J; bases unmatched to any gene: 6. Per the germline V gene, CDR1 is MNHEY and CDR2 is SMNVEV (reference sequence). CDR3 nucleotides: TGTGCCAGCAGCCCGCGGACAGGGTTGAACACTGAAGCTTTCTTT. Amino acid sequence: CASSPRTGLNTEAFF.

The CDR3 sequence is CASSLWGTTSTDTQYF. The CDR3 nucleotides are TGTGCCAGCAGCTTATGGGGGACAACTAGCACAGATACGCAGTATTTT. The gene calls are TRBV7-2 and TRBJ2-3; a possible D gene is TRBD1 (6 bases). The CDR3 consists of 16 residues. Germline values: CDR1 SGHTA, CDR2 FQGNSA. V shed 2 bases and J shed 0 bases, with 12 bases lying between them.

The chain links TRBV24-1 to TRBJ2-5; 7 positions agree with TRBD1. Unmatched junction bases numbered 4, after V lost 6 bases and J lost 4 bases. The CDR3 consists of 13 residues. Germline values: CDR1 KGHDR, CDR2 SFDVKD. CDR3 amino acids: CATSKQGSETQYF. DNA for the CDR3: TGTGCCACCAGTAAACAGGGGTCAGAGACCCAGTACTTC.

The genes are TRBV7-2 and TRBJ1-2, with D tentatively TRBD1 (6 bases). The CDR3 contains 14 residues. V lost 8 bases and J 6 bases, leaving 19 bases between the germline ends. Germline V gene sequence: CDR1 SGHTA, CDR2 FQGNSA. In DNA, the CDR3 is TGTGCCAGCCGTACATCTCCGGGGGCGAATGGCTACACCTTC. Translating gives CASRTSPGANGYTF.

This clonotype was observed a handful of times. The V and J genes are TRBV12-3 or TRBV12-4 and TRBJ2-1; 8 bases line up with TRBD2. CDR3 length: 15 amino acids. Trimming at V came to 2 bases and at J to 3 bases, leaving 3 bases not matched to a gene. CDR3 sequence reads: CASSLTGRGYNEQFF. The CDR3 region has the DNA TGTGCCAGCAGTTTAACCGGGAGGGGCTACAATGAGCAGTTCTTC.

The sample holds a few counts of this clonotype. This sequence joins TRBV4-3 and TRBJ2-3; 11 nucleotides match TRBD1. V shed 2 bases and J 6 bases; nucleotides not matched to a gene: 7. Germline V gene data show CDR1 as LGHNA and CDR2 as YSLEER. The CDR3 has 16 residues. In nucleotides, the CDR3 is TGCGCCAGCAGCCAAATGCCGGGACAGGGGGATGATACGCAGTATTTT. This codes for CASSQMPGQGDDTQYF.

The J gene is TRBJ1-4, the V gene TRBV7-6, with TRBD1 as a possible D gene (5 bases). The ends were cut back, 3 bases at V and 1 base at J, with 9 bases in the middle. This CDR3 comprises 15 residues. Germline CDR1 reads SGHVS; CDR2 reads FNYEAQ. As DNA, the CDR3 is TGTGCCAGCAGCTTGGGGGAAGGAACTAATGAAAAACTGTTTTTT. This codes for CASSLGEGTNEKLFF.